What follows describes a single T cell receptor beta chain. This clonotype was counted only a few times. No antigen is known for it. No base quality values were provided; no much bigger clone lies one nucleotide off. The junction shows trimming of 8 bases on V and 6 bases on J, plus 16 bases between the germline ends. CDR1 SNHLY and CDR2 FYNNEI were looked up in the germline V gene. The CDR3, from cysteine to phenylalanine, totals 13 residues. The retained sequence is limited to the CDR3, 39 bases, with the frame set at the first base. Synthesis of TCR cDNA relied on 5'RACE template switching, a step that introduced a universal primer site along with unique molecular identifiers. Priming for cDNA synthesis came from both the TCR alpha and TCR beta constant segments. Library amplification involved two PCR steps, and the second step added sample barcodes and sequencing adapters. Libraries were sequenced on Illumina HiSeq 2500 (2x100 bp) or NovaSeq (2x150 bp). The authors' pipeline ran thus. Reads were demultiplexed and collapsed into UMI consensus sequences with MIGEC, and V(D)J alignment was performed with MiXCR. Clonotypes responding to the vaccine were identified with edgeR on replicate PBMC samples, with the criteria of FDR below 0.01 and a log2 fold change above 5 up to day 15. CD4 or CD8 identity was assigned to each bulk clonotype according to whether the clonotype was present at higher abundance in the sequenced CD4 repertoire or the sequenced CD8 repertoire. Clones were called with MiXCR by TCRdb after fastp trimmed the public reads at Q25, and only in-frame beta chains were retained. A single entry per CDR3 protein holds the most common genes and DNA from its merged rows. For this entry, the V and J calls and clone size follow TCRdb and not the study's own pipeline. The sample profile shows about 320,000 distinct CDR3 sequences; around 6.8% of them were found once. The ten largest account for 15% to 20% of the sample.

The data stem from a study of T cells after yellow fever vaccination (dated by TCRdb to between 2018 and 2020). In the study overall: The SMART-Seq v4 Ultra Low Input RNA kit was used to prepare libraries from fractions with low cell numbers. Bulk TCR alpha and beta repertoires were sequenced longitudinally to track T-cell clones before and after primary and booster YFV17D yellow fever vaccination. The cohort comprised two healthy male donors, one aged 18 to 30 and one aged 30 to 40 years. Blood was drawn at multiple timepoints before and after primary and secondary immunization, with bulk PBMC replicates and cell subsets isolated. Results the study describes overall, beyond this receptor: A small share of clonotypes occurred in both CD4 and CD8 compartments, likely arising from convergent recombination. Computational filtering was required because FACS-sorted repertoires could contain abundant contaminating clonotypes from the bulk population. Most clones expanded after primary vaccination were re-detected after the booster (just under 97% of CD4 and 88% of CD8), suggesting broad memory maintenance. The secondary T-cell response was weaker than the primary response but faster, peaking on day 5 instead of day 15. Only a couple of donors were included in the study, so the extent to which the findings can be generalized is limited.

The sample's treatment or condition label is to be understood as: live attenuated yellow fever vaccine strain. At each blood-draw timepoint, two biological replicates of bulk PBMCs were obtained. A standard Ficoll-Paque protocol was used to isolate PBMCs from peripheral blood. TriZol was used to extract RNA from bulk PBMCs, CD4 and CD8 fractions, and dextramer-positive and dextramer-negative fractions. The chain links TRBV2 with TRBJ1-2; the D gene assignment is ambiguous. The TCR was taken from a man between 18 and 29 years old who received the YFV17D yellow fever vaccine. The source material was PBMCs, sampled more than 40 days after the first yellow fever vaccination. The DNA is TGTGCCAGCTGCGGACTCCTTGGCGATGGCTACACCTTC. Its protein product is CASCGLLGDGYTF.